The 5 T cell receptor beta chains in this list originate from one sample, sequenced in a study of cytomegalovirus exposure and HLA in healthy donors. PCR primers comprised 60 Vbeta and 13 Jbeta primers. The data were produced by immunoSEQ multiplex PCR, yet TCRdb's version contains in-frame clones alone and is incomplete. This table has more than 200,000 clones, more than 75% appearing once. What was sequenced was PBMCs. The source of these receptors is a human donor in good health.

This chain joins TRBV29-1 and TRBJ1-1; weak D call: TRBD1 (5 bases). Trimming pared 1 base from V and 4 bases from J, leaving 16 bases between. The CDR3 sequence is 15 residues long. Per the germline V gene, CDR1 is SQVTM and CDR2 is ANQGSEA. CDR3 amino acids: CSVEARLMGLTEAFF. The CDR3 coding sequence is TGCAGCGTTGAAGCGAGGCTCATGGGACTCACTGAAGCTTTCTTT.

Written as DNA, the CDR3 is TGCGCCAGCAGCCAATACGACGTGGGGCGGGACTCTGGGGCCAACGTCCTGACTTTC. Translating it yields CASSQYDVGRDSGANVLTF. V and J are TRBV4-1 and TRBJ2-6; TRBD2 might be the D (6 bases). V lost 2 bases to trimming and J lost 0 bases, with 17 bases between them. The germline V gene has CDR1 MGHRA and CDR2 YSYEKL. The CDR3 sequence is 19 residues long.

This clone was picked up a small number of times. The rearrangement uses TRBV7-3 and TRBJ1-1; 7 bases are shared with TRBD1. Germline CDR1 is SGHTA and CDR2 is FQGTGA. The CDR3 extends over 15 amino acids. V was pared by 6 bases and J by 1 base, with 8 bases of the junction left unmatched. CDR3 amino acids: CASRSSTGSNTEAFF. The CDR3, as DNA: TGTGCCAGCAGATCATCGACAGGGTCGAACACTGAAGCTTTCTTT.

The chain joins TRBV5-1 to TRBJ2-5; unclear D gene. This CDR3 contains 14 residues. Trimming took off 0 bases at V and 2 bases at J, with 8 bases between the two ends. Germline CDR1 reads SGHRS; CDR2 reads YFSETQ. The CDR3 spells CASSLVVAQETQYF. For the CDR3, the DNA is TGCGCCAGCAGCTTGGTCGTAGCTCAAGAGACCCAGTACTTC.

This clone has only a few counts. The CDR3 is CASSPGRTGPHEQYF. DNA for the CDR3: TGTGCCAGCAGTCCCGGAAGGACAGGGCCACACGAGCAGTACTTC. The genes are TRBV28 and TRBJ2-7; TRBD1 matches 8 bases. The V gene's germline CDR1 is MDHEN and CDR2 SYDVKM. This CDR3 comprises 15 residues. The V gene end was trimmed by 5 bases and the J gene end by 5 bases; junction bases not matched to a gene: 11.